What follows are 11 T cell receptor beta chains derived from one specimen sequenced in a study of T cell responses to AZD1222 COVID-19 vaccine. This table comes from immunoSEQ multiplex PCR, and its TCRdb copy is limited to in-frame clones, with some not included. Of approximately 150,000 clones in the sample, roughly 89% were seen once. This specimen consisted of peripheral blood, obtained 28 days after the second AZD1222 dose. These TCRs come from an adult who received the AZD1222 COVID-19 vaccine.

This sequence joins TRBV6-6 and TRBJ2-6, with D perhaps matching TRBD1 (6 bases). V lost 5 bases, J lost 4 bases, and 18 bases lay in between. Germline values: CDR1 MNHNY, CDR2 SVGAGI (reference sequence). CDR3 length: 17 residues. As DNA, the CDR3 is TGTGCCAGCAGTCAACAGACAGGTTTCTCCGGGGCCAACGTCCTGACTTTC. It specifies CASSQQTGFSGANVLTF.

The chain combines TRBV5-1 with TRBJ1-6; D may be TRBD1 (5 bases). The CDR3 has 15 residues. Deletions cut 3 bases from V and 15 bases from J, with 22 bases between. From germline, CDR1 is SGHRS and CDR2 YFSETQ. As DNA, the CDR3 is TGCGCCAGCAGCTCATCCAGGGTTGAAGGGAAACTCCTCCACTTT. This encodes CASSSSRVEGKLLHF.

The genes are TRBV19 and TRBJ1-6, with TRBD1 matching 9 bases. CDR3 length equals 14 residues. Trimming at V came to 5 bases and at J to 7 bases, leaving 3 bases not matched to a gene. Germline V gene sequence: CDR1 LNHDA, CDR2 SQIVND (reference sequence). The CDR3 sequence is CASSWGQGNSPLHF. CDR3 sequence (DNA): TGTGCCAGTAGTTGGGGACAGGGAAATTCACCCCTCCACTTT.

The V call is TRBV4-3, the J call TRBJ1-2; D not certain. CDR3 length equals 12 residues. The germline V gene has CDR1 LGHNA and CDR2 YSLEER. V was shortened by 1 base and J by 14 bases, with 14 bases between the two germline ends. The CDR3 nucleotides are TGCGCCAGCAGCCAAGGGCCGTTGAGGCGGACCTTC. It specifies CASSQGPLRRTF.

In nucleotides, the CDR3 is TGTGCCAGCAGACAAGAAGGACAGGTCAATTCACCCCTCCACTTT. Protein product: CASRQEGQVNSPLHF. The chain joins TRBV27 to TRBJ1-6, with 7 bases identical to TRBD1. CDR1 and CDR2 (germline): MNHEY, SMNVEV (reference sequence). This CDR3 region has 15 residues. With V trimmed by 6 bases and J by 7 bases, 9 bases remained unmatched.

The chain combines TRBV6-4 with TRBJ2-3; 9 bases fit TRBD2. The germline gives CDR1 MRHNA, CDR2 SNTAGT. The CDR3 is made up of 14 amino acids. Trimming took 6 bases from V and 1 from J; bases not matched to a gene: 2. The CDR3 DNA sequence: TGTGCCAGCAGGGTAGCGGGGGGCACAGATACGCAGTATTTT. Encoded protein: CASRVAGGTDTQYF.

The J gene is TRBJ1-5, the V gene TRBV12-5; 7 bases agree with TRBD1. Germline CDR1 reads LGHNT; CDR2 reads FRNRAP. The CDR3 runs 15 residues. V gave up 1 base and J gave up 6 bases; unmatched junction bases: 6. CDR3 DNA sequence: TGTGCTAGTGGTTTGGGACAGGGTAACGCTCAGCCCCAGCATTTT. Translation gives CASGLGQGNAQPQHF.

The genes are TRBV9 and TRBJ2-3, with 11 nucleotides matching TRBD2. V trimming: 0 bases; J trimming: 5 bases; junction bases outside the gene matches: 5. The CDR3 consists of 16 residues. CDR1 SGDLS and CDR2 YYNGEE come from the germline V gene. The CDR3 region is CASSVEIAGGIDTQYF. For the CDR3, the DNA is TGTGCCAGCAGCGTAGAAATAGCGGGGGGGATAGATACGCAGTATTTT. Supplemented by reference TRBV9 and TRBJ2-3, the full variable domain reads DSGVTQTPKHLITATGQRVTLRCSPRSGDLSVYWYQQSLDQGLQFLIQYYNGEERAKGNILERFSAQQFPDLHSELNLSSLELGDSALYFCASSVEIAGGIDTQYFGPGTRLTVL.

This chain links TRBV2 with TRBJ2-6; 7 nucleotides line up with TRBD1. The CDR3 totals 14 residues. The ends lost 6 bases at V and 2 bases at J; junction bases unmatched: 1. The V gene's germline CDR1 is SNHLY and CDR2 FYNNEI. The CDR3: CASRGTAGANVLTF. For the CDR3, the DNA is TGTGCCAGCAGGGGGACAGCTGGGGCCAACGTCCTGACTTTC.

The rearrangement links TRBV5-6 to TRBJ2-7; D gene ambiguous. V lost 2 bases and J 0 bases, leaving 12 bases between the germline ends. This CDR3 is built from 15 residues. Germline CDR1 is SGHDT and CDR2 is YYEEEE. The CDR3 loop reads CASSFPTDPSYEQYF. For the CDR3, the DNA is TGTGCCAGCAGCTTCCCTACAGACCCCTCCTACGAGCAGTACTTC.

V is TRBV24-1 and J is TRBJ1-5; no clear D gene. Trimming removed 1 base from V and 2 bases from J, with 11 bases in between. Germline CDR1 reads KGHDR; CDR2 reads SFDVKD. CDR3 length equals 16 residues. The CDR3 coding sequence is TGTGCCACCAGTGATTTCTTGCCAGGTCGCAATCAGCCCCAGCATTTT. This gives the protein CATSDFLPGRNQPQHF.